This passage covers 2 T cell receptor beta chains from one sample sequenced in a study of vaccination effects on CD4 cells after COVID-19. Measured with immunoSEQ multiplex PCR; TCRdb has only the in-frame clones, and not every one. The sample yields tens of thousands of clones, around 66% seen once. No antigen has been assigned to these receptors. Expansion of antigen-specific CD4+ T cells with viral peptide pools was carried out by the ViraFEST assay before sequencing. Following an approximately 9-day culture, CD4+ T cells were purified. Vaccinees lacked prior SARS-CoV-2 infection and tested negative for nucleocapsid antibodies. Sequenced here: CD4+ T cells from PBMCs cultured with HCoV-OC43 spike peptides, sampled before COVID-19 vaccination. Stated subset: HCoV-OC43 spike overlapping peptide pool stimulation. These receptor sequences come from a human donor who received a COVID-19 vaccine.

The chain has TRBV5-4 and TRBJ2-1; TRBD2 matches 11 bases. V gave up 5 bases and J gave up 4 bases; unmatched junction bases: 5. Germline V gene data show CDR1 as SGHNT and CDR2 as YYREEE (reference sequence). The CDR3 is made up of 15 amino acids. For the CDR3, the DNA is TGTGCCAGCAGTTCCGGACTAGCGGGTTACAATGAGCAGTTCTTC. It encodes CASSSGLAGYNEQFF.

The rearrangement uses TRBV2 and TRBJ1-1; a possible D gene is TRBD1 (6 bases). Germline loops: CDR1 SNHLY, CDR2 FYNNEI. This CDR3 spans 13 amino acids. V lost 6 bases, J lost 1 base, and 9 bases lay in between. The CDR3 DNA reads as TGTGCCAGCAGCAAACAGGGGAACACTGAAGCTTTCTTT. It translates to CASSKQGNTEAFF. Drawing the rest from reference TRBV2 and TRBJ1-1, the complete variable domain is EPEVTQTPSHQVTQMGQEVILRCVPISNHLYFYWYRQILGQKVEFLVSFYNNEISEKSEIFDDQFSVERPDGSNFTLKIRSTKLEDSAMYFCASSKQGNTEAFFGQGTRLTVV.